Presented here are 30 T cell receptor beta chains from one specimen sequenced in a study of regulatory dendritic cells for organ transplantation (dated by TCRdb to 2015 to 2018). The library was produced with the immunoSEQ multiplex PCR assay. TCRdb's version of the immuneACCESS table is confined to in-frame rearrangements and falls short of the full clone set. An unresolved V gene accounts for under half of the shortfall where checked; the remainder is of unknown origin. The sample table shows 28,000 or so clones, and roughly 80% are seen once. Jointly, the top ten make up around 0.1% of the sample. Sequences were obtained from naive CD4+ T cells from blood. What the cell subset or site label conveys for this sample: CD45RA+ naive T cells. Source of these receptors: a human donor in good health.

The rearrangement joins TRBV2 to TRBJ2-3, with a possible D match to TRBD2 (6 bases). Trimming took 11 bases from V and 4 from J, leaving 16 bases between them. The CDR3 runs 13 residues. Germline V gives CDR1 SNHLY, CDR2 FYNNEI. CDR3 in DNA: TGTGCCTCCGGGTGGGGGGAATCAGATACGCAGTATTTT. This translates into CASGWGESDTQYF.

CDR3 bases: TGTGCCAGCAGCTTGGCCGAAGGACAGAAGAGCTACGAGCAGTACTTC. Its translation is CASSLAEGQKSYEQYF. The V call is TRBV5-4, the J call TRBJ2-7; possibly TRBD1 for D (6 bases). V lost 0 bases to trimming and J lost 3 bases, with 16 bases between them. Germline V gene sequence: CDR1 SGHNT, CDR2 YYREEE (reference sequence). The CDR3 has 16 amino acids. Complete variable domain (other parts from reference TRBV5-4 and TRBJ2-7): ETGVTQSPTHLIKTRGQQVTLRCSSQSGHNTVSWYQQALGQGPQFIFQYYREEENGRGNFPPRFSGLQFPNYSSELNVNALELDDSALYLCASSLAEGQKSYEQYFGPGTRLTVT.

This clone showed up just a few times. The chain couples TRBV29-1 to TRBJ1-1; D may be TRBD1 (6 bases). The CDR3 spans 10 residues. In germline, CDR1 is SQVTM, CDR2 ANQGSEA. V was clipped by 6 bases and J by 8 bases, with 10 bases between them. The CDR3, as DNA: TGCAGCGTACGAGACAGGGAAGCTTTCTTT. Its protein product is CSVRDREAFF. The full variable domain, in which reference TRBV29-1 and TRBJ1-1 provide the parts outside the CDR3, is SAVISQKPSRDICQRGTSLTIQCQVDSQVTMMFWYRQQPGQSLTLIATANQGSEATYESGFVIDKFPISRPNLTFSTLTVSNMSPEDSSIYLCSVRDREAFFGQGTRLTVV.

This rearrangement joins TRBV5-4 to TRBJ2-5; 8 bases map to TRBD2. Per germline, CDR1 SGHNT and CDR2 YYREEE (reference sequence). The trim removed 4 bases at V and 5 bases at J, leaving 7 bases unmatched. The CDR3 covers 14 residues. CDR3 amino acids: CASSPSGTSETQYF. Here the CDR3 DNA reads TGTGCCAGCAGCCCCTCCGGGACTAGTGAGACCCAGTACTTC. Together with reference TRBV5-4 and TRBJ2-5, the CDR3 gives the full variable domain: ETGVTQSPTHLIKTRGQQVTLRCSSQSGHNTVSWYQQALGQGPQFIFQYYREEENGRGNFPPRFSGLQFPNYSSELNVNALELDDSALYLCASSPSGTSETQYFGPGTRLLVL.

The V call is TRBV15, the J call TRBJ1-2; a weak D match, TRBD1 (6 bases). This CDR3 region has 15 residues. V lost 0 bases and J 4 bases, leaving 12 bases between the germline ends. The germline V gene has CDR1 LNHNV and CDR2 YYDKDF (reference sequence). Written as DNA, the CDR3 is TGTGCCACCAGCAGAGAACAGGGCTTGGGCTATGGCTACACCTTC. This encodes CATSREQGLGYGYTF. Using reference TRBV15 and TRBJ1-2 for the parts outside the CDR3, the full variable domain is DAMVIQNPRYQVTQFGKPVTLSCSQTLNHNVMYWYQQKSSQAPKLLFHYYDKDFNNEADTPDNFQSRRPNTSFCFLDIRSPGLGDTAMYLCATSREQGLGYGYTFGSGTRLTVV.

The V and J genes are TRBV7-9 and TRBJ2-6; D gene ambiguous. The CDR3 runs to 15 residues. V dropped 6 bases and J dropped 0 bases, with 9 bases sitting between them. The V gene's germline CDR1 is SEHNR and CDR2 FQNEAQ (reference sequence). In DNA form, the CDR3 reads TGTGCCAGCAGGGGTCCTAGCTCTGGGGCCAACGTCCTGACTTTC. This translates into CASRGPSSGANVLTF.

The rearrangement joins TRBV6-1 to TRBJ1-5; no clear D. Trimming left V 2 bases short and J 4 bases short, with 9 bases between. The germline CDR1 and CDR2 sequences are MNHNS and SASEGT. CDR3 length: 14 residues. CDR3 nucleotide sequence: TGTGCCAGCAGTGAAAGTTACGGTAATCAGCCCCAGCATTTT. Encoded protein: CASSESYGNQPQHF.

V and J are TRBV7-7 and TRBJ2-3; 10 bases line up with TRBD2. Unmatched junction bases numbered 6, after V lost 4 bases and J lost 2 bases. Germline lookup yields CDR1 SSHAT and CDR2 FNYEAQ (reference sequence). The CDR3 is 16 residues long. The CDR3 coding sequence is TGTGCCAGCAGCTCTCTAGCGGGGGAGCTCACAGATACGCAGTATTTT. Translation gives CASSSLAGELTDTQYF.

The V and J genes are TRBV11-2 and TRBJ2-5, with D perhaps matching TRBD2 (6 bases). The germline gives CDR1 SGHAT, CDR2 FQNNGV. The CDR3 consists of 14 residues. V was pared by 3 bases and J by 2 bases, with 10 bases between. CDR3 residues: CASSFSGPQETQYF. The DNA of the CDR3 is TGTGCCAGCAGCTTCAGCGGGCCTCAAGAGACCCAGTACTTC.

This clone was seen only once. The chain is built from TRBV5-1 and TRBJ1-4; TRBD1 matches at 8 bases. The germline gives CDR1 SGHRS, CDR2 YFSETQ. The CDR3 loop spans 14 amino acids. The J segment lost 5 bases and the V segment lost 4 bases, leaving 4 bases of the junction unmatched. CDR3: CASSRTGQNEKLFF. Written as DNA, the CDR3 is TGCGCCAGCAGCCGGACAGGGCAGAATGAAAAACTGTTTTTT.

This clone was seen a few times. The genes are TRBV5-1 and TRBJ1-6; D is undetermined. CDR3 size: 15 residues. Trimming left V 0 bases short and J 7 bases short, with 11 bases between. The V gene's germline CDR1 is SGHRS and CDR2 YFSETQ. The CDR3 DNA reads TGCGCCAGCAGCTTGGATCTAGGGAGCAATTCACCCCTCCACTTT. It codes for CASSLDLGSNSPLHF.

The V and J genes are TRBV9 and TRBJ2-5; D perhaps matches TRBD2 (7 bases). Trimming shortened V by 4 bases and J by 1 base, and 14 bases separated the two germline ends. CDR3 length: 15 residues. Germline lookup yields CDR1 SGDLS and CDR2 YYNGEE. The CDR3 sequence is CASSKREGGQETQYF. CDR3 nucleotides: TGTGCCAGCAGCAAAAGGGAGGGGGGCCAAGAGACCCAGTACTTC.

A single count supports this clone. This CDR3 reads CASTTTGGMNTEAFF. The DNA of the CDR3 is TGTGCCAGCACCACAACTGGCGGAATGAACACTGAAGCTTTCTTT. The V and J genes are TRBV11-3 and TRBJ1-1; the D is unclear. V dropped 7 bases and J dropped 0 bases, with 15 bases sitting between them. The CDR3 spans 15 residues. The germline V gene has CDR1 SGHNT and CDR2 YENEEA.

This clone has just a few counts. V and J are TRBV4-3 and TRBJ1-5; D uncertain. Trimming shortened V by 0 bases and J by 9 bases, and 12 bases separated the two germline ends. The V gene's germline CDR1 is LGHNA and CDR2 YSLEER. The CDR3 loop spans 14 amino acids. The CDR3 coding sequence is TGCGCCAGCAGCCAAGAGGAGGGCTCCGGGCCCCAGCATTTT. This codes for CASSQEEGSGPQHF.

This sequence joins TRBV6-5 and TRBJ1-3, with D uncertain. The V end was cut by 6 bases, the J end by 1 base, with 16 bases between. Germline V CDR1 and CDR2: MNHEY, SVGAGI. The CDR3 has 16 amino acids. In nucleotides, the CDR3 is TGTGCCAGCAGCTACGACACCTCGGGATCTGGAAACACCATATATTTT. This gives the protein CASSYDTSGSGNTIYF.

V gene TRBV19 combines with J gene TRBJ2-2, with 7 nucleotides matching TRBD2. The CDR3 loop spans 15 amino acids. The V gene end was trimmed by 2 bases and the J gene end by 0 bases; junction bases not matched to a gene: 0. In germline, CDR1 is LNHDA, CDR2 SQIVND (reference sequence). CDR3: CASSISGANTGELFF. The CDR3 coding sequence is TGTGCCAGTAGTATAAGCGGGGCGAACACCGGGGAGCTGTTTTTT.

The chain links TRBV7-9 to TRBJ2-3, with D perhaps TRBD2 (6 bases). From germline, CDR1 is SEHNR and CDR2 FQNEAQ (reference sequence). Trimming removed 4 bases at V and 1 base at J, with 9 bases between. The CDR3 is 14 residues long. CDR3 in amino acids: CASSWGGGTDTQYF. CDR3 nucleotide sequence: TGTGCCAGCAGCTGGGGCGGGGGCACAGATACGCAGTATTTT. The variable domain in full, with the rest retrieved from reference TRBV7-9 and TRBJ2-3, is DTGVSQNPRHKITKRGQNVTFRCDPISEHNRLYWYRQTLGQGPEFLTYFQNEAQLEKSRLLSDRFSAERPKGSFSTLEIQRTEQGDSAMYLCASSWGGGTDTQYFGPGTRLTVL.

J is TRBJ2-1 and V is TRBV6-5, with 8 bases lining up with TRBD2. There are 13 residues in the CDR3. Germline-derived CDR1 and CDR2 are MNHEY and SVGAGI. The ends lost 5 bases at V and 6 bases at J; junction bases unmatched: 3. Here the CDR3 reads CASSILAGNEQFF. The CDR3 DNA sequence: TGTGCCAGCAGTATCCTAGCGGGCAATGAGCAGTTCTTC.

The V and J genes are TRBV5-1 and TRBJ2-2; D perhaps matches TRBD1 (6 bases). Trimming shortened V by 4 bases and J by 5 bases, and 15 bases separated the two germline ends. CDR1 is SGHRS and CDR2 is YFSETQ in the germline V gene. This CDR3 has 15 amino acids. The CDR3 region is CASSHGQIDTGELFF. CDR3 in DNA: TGCGCCAGCAGCCACGGACAGATAGATACCGGGGAGCTGTTTTTT.

The rearrangement links TRBV4-1 to TRBJ2-6; D remains ambiguous. The V gene lost 4 bases and the J gene lost 2 bases, with 15 bases spanning the gap. CDR3 length: 17 amino acids. Germline lookup yields CDR1 MGHRA and CDR2 YSYEKL. The CDR3 region has the DNA TGCGCCAGCAGCCTGGGCCGAGCACGTACTGGGGCCAACGTCCTGACTTTC. Translation: CASSLGRARTGANVLTF.

Here the CDR3 reads CASSSSTPARSGELFF. The CDR3 region has the DNA TGCGCCAGCAGCTCCTCGACCCCAGCGAGGTCCGGGGAGCTGTTTTTT. This chain connects TRBV5-1 to TRBJ2-2; D unclear. CDR3 length: 16 amino acids. The V end was cut by 3 bases, the J end by 6 bases, with 18 bases between. CDR1 and CDR2 from the germline V gene are SGHRS and YFSETQ.

This rearrangement joins TRBV5-1 to TRBJ2-3, with a tentative D call TRBD1 (7 bases). CDR1 and CDR2 from the germline V gene are SGHRS and YFSETQ. The V gene lost 5 bases and the J gene lost 0 bases, with 13 bases spanning the gap. The CDR3 spans 15 residues. The CDR3 loop is CASSQQGTSTDTQYF. As DNA, the CDR3 is TGCGCCAGCAGTCAACAGGGGACTAGCACAGATACGCAGTATTTT.

The chain is built from TRBV9 and TRBJ1-6; tentative D call: TRBD1 (6 bases). Germline values: CDR1 SGDLS, CDR2 YYNGEE. The CDR3 runs to 15 residues. Trimming pared 4 bases from V and 4 bases from J, leaving 12 bases between. In DNA, the CDR3 is TGTGCCAGCAGCCCCCGACAGGAATATAATTCACCCCTCCACTTT. Its translation: CASSPRQEYNSPLHF.

The V call is TRBV19, the J call TRBJ1-1; D ambiguous. In germline, CDR1 is LNHDA, CDR2 SQIVND (reference sequence). The CDR3 runs to 13 residues. V was cut by 7 bases and J by 5 bases, with 14 bases left in between. Here the CDR3 reads CASMEPPRTEAFF. The CDR3 nucleotides are TGTGCCAGTATGGAACCCCCGAGGACTGAAGCTTTCTTT.

This clone has just a few counts. V gene TRBV19 combines with J gene TRBJ2-2, with 7 bases fitting TRBD1. In germline, CDR1 is LNHDA, CDR2 SQIVND (reference sequence). The CDR3 loop spans 15 amino acids. The trim removed 3 bases at V and 0 bases at J, leaving 1 base unmatched. DNA of the CDR3: TGTGCCAGTAGTATCGACAGGGCGAACACCGGGGAGCTGTTTTTT. Its translation: CASSIDRANTGELFF.

V and J are TRBV6-4 and TRBJ1-1, with TRBD1 matching over 8 bases. Trimming at V came to 6 bases and at J to 7 bases, leaving 10 bases not matched to a gene. The CDR3 has 14 amino acids. Germline V gene data show CDR1 as MRHNA and CDR2 as SNTAGT. For the CDR3, the DNA is TGTGCCAGCAGAGAAAGGGACAGGATCGGTGAAGCTTTCTTT. This gives the protein CASRERDRIGEAFF.

V gene TRBV7-8 combines with J gene TRBJ1-1; possibly TRBD1 for D (5 bases). This CDR3 has 14 amino acids. The germline V gene encodes CDR1 SGHVS and CDR2 FQNEAQ. Trimming removed 6 bases at V and 1 base at J, with 12 bases between. The CDR3 here is CASRYGTANTEAFF. The CDR3 DNA reads TGTGCCAGCAGGTACGGGACTGCGAACACTGAAGCTTTCTTT.

The gene calls are TRBV11-2 and TRBJ2-1; D is perhaps TRBD2 (5 bases). The V gene lost 7 bases and the J gene lost 5 bases, with 12 bases spanning the gap. Germline V gene sequence: CDR1 SGHAT, CDR2 FQNNGV. CDR3 length: 13 amino acids. Here the CDR3 DNA reads TGTGCCAGCACCCGTACAGCGGACAATGAGCAGTTCTTC. Its translation: CASTRTADNEQFF.

This rearrangement joins TRBV18 to TRBJ1-2; D gene unclear. Between the trimmed V and J ends, which lost 2 bases and 8 bases, there was a span of 9 bases. The CDR3 has 12 amino acids. Per germline, CDR1 KGHSH and CDR2 LQKENI. The CDR3: CASSPSQAGYTF. CDR3 sequence (DNA): TGTGCCAGCTCACCAAGTCAGGCCGGCTACACCTTC.

The V call is TRBV7-8, the J call TRBJ2-5, with TRBD2 matching 8 bases. The germline CDR1 and CDR2 sequences are SGHVS and FQNEAQ. The CDR3 totals 16 residues. V shed 4 bases and J 3 bases; nucleotides not matched to a gene: 10. The CDR3 bases are TGTGCCAGCAGCTCCGTTGGAGCGGGGGCTAAAGAGACCCAGTACTTC. Translated, it gives CASSSVGAGAKETQYF. Combining the CDR3 with reference TRBV7-8 and TRBJ2-5 gives the whole variable domain GAGVSQSPRYKVAKRGQDVALRCDPISGHVSLFWYQQALGQGPEFLTYFQNEAQLDKSGLPSDRFFAERPEGSVSTLKIQRTQQEDSAVYLCASSSVGAGAKETQYFGPGTRLLVL.